This entry lists 9 T cell receptor beta chains sequenced from one sample in a study of T cells after yellow fever vaccination. Each CDR3 protein is one row after TCRdb ran MiXCR on the 5' RACE reads. This sample has a few hundred thousand distinct CDR3 sequences; 3% to 4.5% occur once, and the top ten carry roughly a quarter. Specimen: PBMCs, collected 5 days after the yellow fever booster vaccination. The receptor set was obtained from a man between 18 and 29 years old who received the YFV17D yellow fever vaccine.

This clonotype was detected many times. The chain is built from TRBV7-2 and TRBJ1-2; D unresolved. V was clipped by 6 bases and J by 4 bases, with 18 bases between them. CDR3 length: 15 residues. Germline assignment: CDR1 SGHTA and CDR2 FQGNSA. The CDR3 here is CASSNPYPASYGYTF. In DNA form, the CDR3 reads TGTGCCAGCAGTAATCCGTACCCGGCGAGCTATGGCTACACCTTC.

This clonotype has only a few counts. This chain uses TRBV2 with TRBJ2-1, with a tentative D call TRBD1 (6 bases). The germline CDR1 and CDR2 sequences are SNHLY and FYNNEI. V was trimmed by 4 bases and J by 6 bases, leaving 13 bases between them. The CDR3 runs to 14 residues. The CDR3 nucleotides are TGTGCCAGCAGTGTTAGGGGACATACCAATGAGCAGTTCTTC. This encodes CASSVRGHTNEQFF.

The rearrangement uses TRBV7-2 and TRBJ2-1, with a weak D call TRBD2 (5 bases). This CDR3 contains 15 residues. The V gene lost 6 bases and the J gene lost 0 bases, with 12 bases spanning the gap. Germline V lookup: CDR1 SGHTA, CDR2 FQGNSA. The CDR3 sequence is CASSPQRSSYNEQFF. The CDR3 nucleotides are TGTGCCAGCAGTCCTCAGCGGAGCTCCTACAATGAGCAGTTCTTC.

This clonotype came up many times. This chain links TRBV6-1 with TRBJ2-1, with 8 bases fitting TRBD1. Unmatched junction bases numbered 14, after V lost 7 bases and J lost 3 bases. Per the germline V gene, CDR1 is MNHNS and CDR2 is SASEGT. CDR3 length equals 17 residues. The CDR3 is CASIVNPGGGRYNEQFF. As DNA, the CDR3 is TGTGCCAGCATTGTGAACCCAGGGGGCGGCCGCTACAATGAGCAGTTCTTC.

V usage is TRBV20-1 and J usage is TRBJ2-3; D perhaps matches TRBD2 (6 bases). Between the trimmed V and J ends, which lost 3 bases and 6 bases, there was a span of 25 bases. The length of the CDR3 is 17 residues. Germline V gene lookup returns CDR1 DFQATT and CDR2 SNEGSKA (reference sequence). CDR3 residues: CSASTTTSSRPGDTQYF. In DNA form, the CDR3 reads TGCAGTGCTAGCACCACTACTAGCTCCAGGCCGGGGGATACGCAGTATTTT.

The genes are TRBV5-6 and TRBJ1-1; unclear D gene. This CDR3 is 14 amino acids long. V lost 0 bases, J lost 5 bases, and 11 bases lay in between. CDR1 SGHDT and CDR2 YYEEEE come from the germline V gene. The CDR3, as DNA: TGTGCCAGCAGCTTGGCCCTTTGGGGTACTGAAGCTTTCTTT. Amino acids: CASSLALWGTEAFF.

This clonotype showed up just a few times. The chain recombines TRBV27 with TRBJ1-5; D remains ambiguous. This CDR3 has 13 amino acids. CDR1 MNHEY and CDR2 SMNVEV come from the germline V gene (reference sequence). The CDR3 sequence is CAAGEQLNQPQHF. CDR3 nucleotides: TGTGCAGCCGGGGAGCAGCTAAACCAGCCCCAGCATTTT.

This clonotype occurred many times. The J gene is TRBJ1-1, the V gene TRBV5-6; D remains ambiguous. CDR1 and CDR2 from the germline V gene are SGHDT and YYEEEE. V lost 1 base to trimming and J lost 4 bases, with 17 bases between them. This CDR3 contains 16 residues. CDR3 DNA: TGTGCCAGCAGCTTGAGGCTAGATTTGTCCGTCACTGAAGCTTTCTTT. Translating gives CASSLRLDLSVTEAFF.

This clonotype was seen many times. The V gene is TRBV4-3, the J gene TRBJ2-1; TRBD2 matches at 7 bases. This CDR3 is 16 amino acids long. CDR1 and CDR2 (germline): LGHNA, YSLEER. V gave up 1 base and J gave up 0 bases; unmatched junction bases: 3. The CDR3 spells CASSQVRGSSYNEQFF. CDR3 nucleotides: TGCGCCAGCAGCCAAGTGCGGGGGAGCTCCTACAATGAGCAGTTCTTC.